This T cell receptor (beta chain) was retrieved from a study of Ad26.COV2.S vaccination and SARS-CoV-2 variants (dated by TCRdb to about 2021). With regard to the full study: Donors in the vaccine arm were drawn from COV1001, a phase I-IIa trial of Ad26.COV2.S in healthy adults that was multicentre, randomized, double-blind and placebo-controlled. Ad26.COV2.S was administered intramuscularly at a dose of 5x10^10 or 1x10^11 viral particles, either as one shot or as two shots given 56 days apart. Sequencing of the TCRbeta repertoire served to evaluate the specificity and breadth of SARS-CoV-2-reactive T cell receptors following Ad26.COV2.S vaccination. A total of around 32 samples were included in the TCR-sequenced set, comprising around 20 Ad26.COV2.S vaccine recipients, 5 placebo recipients and 8 SARS-CoV-2 convalescent individuals. Trial participants were randomized into five groups of five, in which low-dose or high-dose Ad26.COV2.S was given once or twice, or placebo was given on both occasions. Investigators remained blinded to trial group allocation during experiments and outcome assessment.

Broad study findings and their caveats: According to the authors, total T cell responses may have been underestimated by the TCR breadth and depth analyses. Substantial breadth of spike-specific CD8+ and CD4+ T cell responses was reported after vaccination. Compared with placebo recipients, Ad26.COV2.S recipients showed higher spike-specific TCR breadth (P = 0.0014). The study was not powered for comparison of responses between vaccine doses or regimens. Vaccine and placebo recipients had comparable non-spike TCR breadth, which fits with the vaccine containing only spike.

The immunoSEQ Assay was used to sequence TCRbeta CDR3 regions. After extraction, genomic DNA underwent amplification by bias-controlled multiplex PCR, followed by high-throughput sequencing. Per the authors' processing: To quantify the absolute abundance of every unique TCRbeta CDR3 region, sequences were collapsed and filtered. T cell fraction was estimated by normalization of TCRbeta template counts to usable DNA, with usable DNA being measured through amplification of reference genes present in all nucleated cells. Repertoire TCRs were annotated as SARS-CoV-2-specific when V gene, CDR3 amino acid sequence and J gene were exactly matched to a known reactive TCR set. The reference SARS-CoV-2 TCR set came from MIRA and was filtered for enrichment in COVID-19-positive ImmuneCODE repertoires, removing public or cross-reactive TCRs. Using the MIRA antigens, annotated TCRs were further analysed by specific ORF or by position within an ORF. Breadth was defined as annotated unique rearrangements over total unique productive rearrangements; depth was the summed frequency of those rearrangements. Two-sided Wilcoxon rank-sum tests were used to compare TCR breadth between groups. TCRdb re-hosts the immuneACCESS table, in-frame sequences only. Its copies lack some clones; in the studies checked, an unresolved V gene accounts for under half of them, and the cause for the rest is not known. For V, J and clone size, that table is used; D and trimming come from the DNA. This sample gives more than 300,000 clones in total; about 88% of them show up just once. The top ten clones comprise 6.4% of the sample.

About this clone: Its antigen is not yet known. The record has no base qualities; no much larger clone is one base away.

In light of the paper, this sample's treatment or condition label describes: 15 to 20 received Ad26.COV2.S at low or high dose, single or two shots; about 5 received placebo; per-sample allocation not given. Repertoires of vaccine and placebo recipients were sequenced from samples taken on day 63 after the first injection. Cohort 1b enrolled some 25 adults aged 18-55 years at a single site in Boston, USA, between 29 July and 7 August 2020. Ad26.COV2.S was a replication-incompetent adenovirus type 26 vector that expressed a prefusion-stabilized SARS-CoV-2 spike protein derived from the original Wuhan strain. The germline V gene gives CDR1 as MNHNS and CDR2 as SASEGT. Germline trimming: 1 base from V, 6 bases from J; junction bases outside gene matches: 8. The cysteine opens and the phenylalanine closes a CDR3 of 16 amino acids. The DNA shown is the 48-base CDR3, in frame from base 1.

The V and J segments used are TRBV6-1 and TRBJ2-3, with TRBD2 matching 9 junction bases. The sequencing here drew on peripheral blood, taken in a trial of Ad26.COV2.S vaccine versus placebo. The sequence was collected from a person aged 18-60 years who received the Ad26.COV2.S COVID-19 vaccine or a placebo. The bases read TGTGCCAGCAGTGAAGTGGATAGCGGGGGCCGGGATACGCAGTATTTT. Its protein reads: CASSEVDSGGRDTQYF.